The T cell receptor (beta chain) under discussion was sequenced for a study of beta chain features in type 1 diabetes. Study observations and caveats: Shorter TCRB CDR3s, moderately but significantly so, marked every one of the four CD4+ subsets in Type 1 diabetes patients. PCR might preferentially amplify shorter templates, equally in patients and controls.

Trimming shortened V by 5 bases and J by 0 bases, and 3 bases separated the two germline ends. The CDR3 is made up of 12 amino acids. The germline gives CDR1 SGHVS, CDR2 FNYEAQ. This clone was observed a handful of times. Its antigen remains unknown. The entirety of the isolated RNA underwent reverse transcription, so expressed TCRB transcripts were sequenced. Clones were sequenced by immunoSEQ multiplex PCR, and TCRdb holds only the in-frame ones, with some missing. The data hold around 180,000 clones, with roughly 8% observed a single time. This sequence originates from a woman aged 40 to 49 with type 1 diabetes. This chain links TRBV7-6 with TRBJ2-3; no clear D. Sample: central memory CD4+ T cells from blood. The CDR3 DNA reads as TGTGCCAGCAGCCTTAGCACAGATACGCAGTATTTT. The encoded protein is CASSLSTDTQYF.